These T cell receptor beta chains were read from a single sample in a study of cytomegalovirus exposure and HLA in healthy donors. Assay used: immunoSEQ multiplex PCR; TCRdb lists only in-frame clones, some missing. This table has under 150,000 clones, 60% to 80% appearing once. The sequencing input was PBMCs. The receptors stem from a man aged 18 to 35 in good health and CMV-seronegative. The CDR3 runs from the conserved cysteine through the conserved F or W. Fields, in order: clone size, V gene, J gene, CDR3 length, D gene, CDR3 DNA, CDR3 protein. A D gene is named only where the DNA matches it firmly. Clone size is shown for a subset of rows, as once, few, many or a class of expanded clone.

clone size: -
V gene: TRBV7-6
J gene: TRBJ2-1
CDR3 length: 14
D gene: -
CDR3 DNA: TGTGCCAGCAGCTGGGCGGGCCTCCACAATGAGCAGTTCTTC
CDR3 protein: CASSWAGLHNEQFF

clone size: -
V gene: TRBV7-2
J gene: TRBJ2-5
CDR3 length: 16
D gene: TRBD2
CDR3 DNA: TGTGCCAGCAGCCCCGGGGTAGCGGGGGACCAAGAGACCCAGTACTTC
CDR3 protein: CASSPGVAGDQETQYF

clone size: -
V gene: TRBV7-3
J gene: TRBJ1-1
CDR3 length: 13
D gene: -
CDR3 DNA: TGTGCCAGCAGGATTACAGCGGGCACTGAAGCTTTCTTT
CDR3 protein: CASRITAGTEAFF

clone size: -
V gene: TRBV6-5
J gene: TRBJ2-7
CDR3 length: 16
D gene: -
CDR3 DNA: TGTGCCAGCAGTTACCGACCGACCGGAGCGACCCACGAGCAGTACTTC
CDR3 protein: CASSYRPTGATHEQYF

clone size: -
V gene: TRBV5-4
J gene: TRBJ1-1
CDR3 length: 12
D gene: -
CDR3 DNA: TGTGCCAGCAGCTCACAGGCAACTGAAGCTTTCTTT
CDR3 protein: CASSSQATEAFF

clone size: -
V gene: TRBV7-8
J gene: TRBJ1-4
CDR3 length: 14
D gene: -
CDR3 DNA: TGTGCCAGCAGCTTATTAGTGAAGGGGGAAAAACTGTTTTTT
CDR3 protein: CASSLLVKGEKLFF

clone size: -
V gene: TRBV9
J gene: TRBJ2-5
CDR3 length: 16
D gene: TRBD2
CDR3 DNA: TGTGCCAGCAGCGCAGCGGGGGGACAGTACCAAGAGACCCAGTACTTC
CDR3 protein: CASSAAGGQYQETQYF

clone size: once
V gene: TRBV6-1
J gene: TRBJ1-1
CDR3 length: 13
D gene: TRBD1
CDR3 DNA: TGTGCCAGCAGGTTGGACAGGGGATTTGGAGCTTTCTTT
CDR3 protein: CASRLDRGFGAFF

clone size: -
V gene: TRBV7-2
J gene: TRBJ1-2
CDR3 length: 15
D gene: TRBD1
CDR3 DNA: TGTGCCAGCAGCACCAGGACAGGCCCATATCATGGCTACACCTTC
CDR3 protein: CASSTRTGPYHGYTF

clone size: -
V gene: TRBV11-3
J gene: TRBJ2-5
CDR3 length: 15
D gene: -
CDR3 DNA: TGTGCCAGCAGCTCCTCGACAGAATCTCAAGAGACCCAGTACTTC
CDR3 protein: CASSSSTESQETQYF

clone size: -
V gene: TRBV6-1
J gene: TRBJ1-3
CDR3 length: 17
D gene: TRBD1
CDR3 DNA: TGTGCCAGCAGTGCTTACTGGGACAGGGGGACTGGAAACACCATATATTTT
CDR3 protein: CASSAYWDRGTGNTIYF

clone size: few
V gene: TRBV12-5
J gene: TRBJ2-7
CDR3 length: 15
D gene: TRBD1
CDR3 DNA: TGTGCTAGTGGAAATTCCGGGACAGGGAGGGACGAGCAGTACTTC
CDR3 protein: CASGNSGTGRDEQYF

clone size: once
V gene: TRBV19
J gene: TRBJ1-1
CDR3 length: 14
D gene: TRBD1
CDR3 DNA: TGTGCCAGTAGTTCAGGGACAGGGACCACTGAAGCTTTCTTT
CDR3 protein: CASSSGTGTTEAFF